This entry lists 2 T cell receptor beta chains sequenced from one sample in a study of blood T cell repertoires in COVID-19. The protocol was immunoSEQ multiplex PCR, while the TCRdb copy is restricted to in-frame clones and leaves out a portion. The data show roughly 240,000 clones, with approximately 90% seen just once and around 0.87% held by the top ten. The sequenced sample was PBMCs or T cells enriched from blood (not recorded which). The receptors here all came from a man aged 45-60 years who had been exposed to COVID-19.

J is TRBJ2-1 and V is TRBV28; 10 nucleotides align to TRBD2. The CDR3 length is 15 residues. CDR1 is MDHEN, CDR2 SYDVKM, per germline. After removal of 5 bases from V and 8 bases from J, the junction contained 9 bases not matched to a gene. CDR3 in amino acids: CASSTTSGWADEQFF. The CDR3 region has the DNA TGTGCCAGCAGTACGACTAGCGGGTGGGCCGATGAGCAGTTCTTC.

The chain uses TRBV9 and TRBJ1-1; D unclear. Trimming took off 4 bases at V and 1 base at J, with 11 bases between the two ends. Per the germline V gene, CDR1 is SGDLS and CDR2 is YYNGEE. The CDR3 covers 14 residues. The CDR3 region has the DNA TGTGCCAGCAGCTCCATGAGGGAGAACACTGAAGCTTTCTTT. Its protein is CASSSMRENTEAFF.